This T cell receptor beta chain was found in a study of post-analysis software for immune sequencing data. General study points: The five TRBV segments detected at higher frequency in patients than in controls included TRBV5-6, TRBV5-1 and TRBV20-1. People with multiple sclerosis had a significantly lower normalized Chao1 diversity than controls did.

To note about this clonotype: The antigen is not known.

The TCR beta cDNA libraries contained unique molecular identifiers. In TCRdb, the PCR reads were re-called with MiXCR into one record per CDR3 protein. The table lists about 820,000 distinct CDR3 sequences, approximately 53% of them singletons. The CDR3 sequence is 16 residues long. Trimming at V came to 1 base and at J to 6 bases, leaving 8 bases not matched to a gene. Germline V CDR1 and CDR2: MNHEY, SVGAGI. Material for sequencing was blood. V and J are TRBV6-5 and TRBJ2-3, with TRBD2 identical over 9 bases. The sequence was obtained from a girl aged 10 to 17 with multiple sclerosis. CDR3 nucleotides: TGTGCCAGCAGTTACTGGGATAGCGGGGGAATGGATACGCAGTATTTT. Its translation is CASSYWDSGGMDTQYF.